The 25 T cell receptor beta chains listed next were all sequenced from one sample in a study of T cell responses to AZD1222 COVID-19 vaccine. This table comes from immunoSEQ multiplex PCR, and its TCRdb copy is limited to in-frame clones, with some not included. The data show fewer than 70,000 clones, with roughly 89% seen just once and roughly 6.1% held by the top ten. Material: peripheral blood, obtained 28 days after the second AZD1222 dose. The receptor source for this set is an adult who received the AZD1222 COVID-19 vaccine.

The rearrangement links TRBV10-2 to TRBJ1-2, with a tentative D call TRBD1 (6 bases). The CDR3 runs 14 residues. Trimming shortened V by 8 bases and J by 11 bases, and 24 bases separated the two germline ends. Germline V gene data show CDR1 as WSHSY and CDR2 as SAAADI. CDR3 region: CASSADRLHIRYTF. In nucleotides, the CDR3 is TGCGCCAGCTCCGCCGACAGGCTCCATATTAGGTACACCTTC.

The CDR3: CASSLTNEKLFF. CDR3 bases: TGTGCCAGCAGCTTAACTAATGAAAAACTGTTTTTT. The chain carries TRBV7-9 and TRBJ1-4; no firm D call. This CDR3 comprises 12 residues. The germline gives CDR1 SEHNR, CDR2 FQNEAQ (reference sequence). Trimming stripped 2 bases from V and 2 bases from J, with 0 bases between.

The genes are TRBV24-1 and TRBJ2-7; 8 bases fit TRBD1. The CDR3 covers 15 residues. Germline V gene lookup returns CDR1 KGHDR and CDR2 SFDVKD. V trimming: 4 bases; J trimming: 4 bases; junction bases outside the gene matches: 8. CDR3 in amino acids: CATSDSGTGVYEQYF. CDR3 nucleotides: TGTGCCACCAGTGACTCCGGGACAGGAGTTTACGAGCAGTACTTC.

The CDR3 DNA reads as TGCGCCAGCAGCCGTGGGACGGGAGAAGAGACCCAGTACTTC. Translated: CASSRGTGEETQYF. The V call is TRBV5-1, the J call TRBJ2-5; D is perhaps TRBD2 (6 bases). Germline V gives CDR1 SGHRS, CDR2 YFSETQ. V lost 4 bases and J 3 bases, leaving 13 bases between the germline ends. This CDR3 contains 14 residues.

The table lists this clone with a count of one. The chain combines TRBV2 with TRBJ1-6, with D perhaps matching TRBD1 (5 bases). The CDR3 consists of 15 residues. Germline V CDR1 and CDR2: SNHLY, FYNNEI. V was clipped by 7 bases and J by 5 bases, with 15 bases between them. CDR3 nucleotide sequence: TGTGCCAGCAAATCAGGGTTCAAGAATAATTCACCCCTCCACTTT. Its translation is CASKSGFKNNSPLHF.

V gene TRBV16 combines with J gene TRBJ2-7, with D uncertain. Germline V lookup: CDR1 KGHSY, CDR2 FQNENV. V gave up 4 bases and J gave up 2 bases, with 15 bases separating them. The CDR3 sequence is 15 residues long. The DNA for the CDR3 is TGTGCCAGCAGCCCCCCTTGGGTTCAGACCTACGAGCAGTACTTC. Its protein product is CASSPPWVQTYEQYF.

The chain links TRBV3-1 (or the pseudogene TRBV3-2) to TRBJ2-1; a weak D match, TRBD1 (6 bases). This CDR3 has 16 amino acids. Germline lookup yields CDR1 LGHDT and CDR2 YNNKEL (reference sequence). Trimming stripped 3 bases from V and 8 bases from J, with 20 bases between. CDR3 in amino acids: CASSHPGQGLIHEQFF. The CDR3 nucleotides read TGTGCCAGCAGCCACCCTGGGCAGGGGTTAATCCATGAGCAGTTCTTC.

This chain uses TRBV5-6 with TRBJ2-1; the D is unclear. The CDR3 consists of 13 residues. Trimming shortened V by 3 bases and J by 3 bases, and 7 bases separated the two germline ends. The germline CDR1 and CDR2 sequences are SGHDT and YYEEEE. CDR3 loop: CASSSDYYNEQFF. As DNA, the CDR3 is TGTGCCAGCAGCTCCGATTACTACAATGAGCAGTTCTTC.

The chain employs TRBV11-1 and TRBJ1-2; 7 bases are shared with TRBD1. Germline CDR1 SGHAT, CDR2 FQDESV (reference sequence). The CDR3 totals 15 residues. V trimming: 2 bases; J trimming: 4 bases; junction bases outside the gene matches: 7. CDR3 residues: CASSLRQGWGYGYTF. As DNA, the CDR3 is TGTGCCAGCAGCTTACGACAGGGTTGGGGCTATGGCTACACCTTC.

The CDR3 region has the DNA TGTGCCAGCAGCCAACTGTGTGCGGCCCACTCCTACGAGCAGTACTTC. Protein sequence: CASSQLCAAHSYEQYF. This rearrangement joins TRBV3-1 (or the pseudogene TRBV3-2) to TRBJ2-7, with D hard to call. CDR3 size: 16 residues. V was trimmed by 2 bases and J by 0 bases, leaving 14 bases between them. Germline CDR1 LGHDT, CDR2 YNNKEL (reference sequence).

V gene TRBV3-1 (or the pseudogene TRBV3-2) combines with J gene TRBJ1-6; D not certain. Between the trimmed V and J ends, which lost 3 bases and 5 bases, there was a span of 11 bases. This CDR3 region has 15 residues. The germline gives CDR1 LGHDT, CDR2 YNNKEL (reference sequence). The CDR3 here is CASSHSPSHNSPLHF. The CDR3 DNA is TGTGCCAGCAGCCATTCGCCTTCGCATAATTCACCCCTCCACTTT.

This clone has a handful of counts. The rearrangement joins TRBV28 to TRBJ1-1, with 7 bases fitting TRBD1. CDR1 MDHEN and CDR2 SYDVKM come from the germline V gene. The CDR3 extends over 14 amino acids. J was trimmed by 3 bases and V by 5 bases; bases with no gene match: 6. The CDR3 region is CASSQRQGYTEAFF. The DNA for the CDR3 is TGTGCCAGCAGTCAAAGACAGGGTTACACTGAAGCTTTCTTT.

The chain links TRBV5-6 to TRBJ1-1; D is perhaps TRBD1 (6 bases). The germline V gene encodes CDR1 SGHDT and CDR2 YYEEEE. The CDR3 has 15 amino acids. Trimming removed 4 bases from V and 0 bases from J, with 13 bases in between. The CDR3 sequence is CASSPVGQLNTEAFF. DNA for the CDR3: TGTGCCAGCAGCCCTGTCGGACAGCTGAACACTGAAGCTTTCTTT.

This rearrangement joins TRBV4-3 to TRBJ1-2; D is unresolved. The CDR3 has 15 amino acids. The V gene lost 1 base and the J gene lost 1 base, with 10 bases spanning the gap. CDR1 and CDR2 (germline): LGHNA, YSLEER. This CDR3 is CASSQVGSVNYGYTF. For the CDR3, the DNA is TGCGCCAGCAGCCAAGTGGGTTCAGTTAACTATGGCTACACCTTC.

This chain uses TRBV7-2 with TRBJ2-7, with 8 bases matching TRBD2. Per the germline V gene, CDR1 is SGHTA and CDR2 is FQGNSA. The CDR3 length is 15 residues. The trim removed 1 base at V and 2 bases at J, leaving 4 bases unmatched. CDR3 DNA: TGTGCCAGCAGCTTAGGGCGGGAGGCCACCTACGAGCAGTACTTC. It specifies CASSLGREATYEQYF.

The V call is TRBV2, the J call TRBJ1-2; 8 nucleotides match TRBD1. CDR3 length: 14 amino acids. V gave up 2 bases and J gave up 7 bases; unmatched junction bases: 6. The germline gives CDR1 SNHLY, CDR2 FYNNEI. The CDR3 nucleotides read TGTGCCAGCAGTGAACAGGGGGCGAGGGGTGGCTACACCTTC. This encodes CASSEQGARGGYTF.

The CDR3 is CASRGQASNTIYF. CDR3 nucleotides: TGCGCCAGCAGAGGGCAGGCTTCAAACACCATATATTTT. The rearrangement joins TRBV10-2 to TRBJ1-3; D remains ambiguous. V lost 6 bases and J 6 bases, leaving 12 bases between the germline ends. The germline gives CDR1 WSHSY, CDR2 SAAADI. This CDR3 is 13 amino acids long.

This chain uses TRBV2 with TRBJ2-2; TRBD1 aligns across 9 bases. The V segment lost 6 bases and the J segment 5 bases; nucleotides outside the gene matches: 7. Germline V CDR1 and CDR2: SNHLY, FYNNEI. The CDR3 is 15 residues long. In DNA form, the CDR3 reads TGTGCCAGCAGACCGGGACAGGGTTCAACCGGGGAGCTGTTTTTT. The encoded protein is CASRPGQGSTGELFF.

The CDR3 DNA reads as TGTGCCAGCAGTCCCGTACAGGGGAACACTGAAGCTTTCTTT. Its protein is CASSPVQGNTEAFF. The chain is built from TRBV6-6 and TRBJ1-1, with D tentatively TRBD1 (6 bases). This CDR3 contains 14 residues. CDR1 is MNHNY, CDR2 SVGAGI, per germline (reference sequence). V shed 5 bases and J shed 1 base, with 11 bases lying between them.

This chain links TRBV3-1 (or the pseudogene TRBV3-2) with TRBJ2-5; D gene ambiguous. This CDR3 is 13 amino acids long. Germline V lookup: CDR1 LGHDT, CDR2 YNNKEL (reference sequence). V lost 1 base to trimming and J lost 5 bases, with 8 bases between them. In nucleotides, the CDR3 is TGTGCCAGCAGCCAAGGGGTTAGGGAGACCCAGTACTTC. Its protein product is CASSQGVRETQYF.

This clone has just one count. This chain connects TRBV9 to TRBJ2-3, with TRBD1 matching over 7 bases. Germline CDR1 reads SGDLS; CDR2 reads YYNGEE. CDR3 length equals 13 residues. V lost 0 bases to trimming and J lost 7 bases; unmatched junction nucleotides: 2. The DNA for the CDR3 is TGTGCCAGCAGCGTAGAGGGGGCAAATACGCAGTATTTT. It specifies CASSVEGANTQYF.

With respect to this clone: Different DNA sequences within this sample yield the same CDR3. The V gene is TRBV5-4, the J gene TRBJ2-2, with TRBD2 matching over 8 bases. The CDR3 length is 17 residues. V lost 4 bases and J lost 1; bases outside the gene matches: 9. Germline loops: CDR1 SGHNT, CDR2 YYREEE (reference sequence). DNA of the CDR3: TGTGCCAGCAGCCCGAGGCGGGCGGGGGGGAACACCGGGGAGCTGTTTTTT. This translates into CASSPRRAGGNTGELFF.

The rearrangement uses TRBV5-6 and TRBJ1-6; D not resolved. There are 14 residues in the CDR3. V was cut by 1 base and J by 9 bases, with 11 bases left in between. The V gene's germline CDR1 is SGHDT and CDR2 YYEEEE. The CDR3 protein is CASSLRRRTSPLHF. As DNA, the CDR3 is TGTGCCAGCAGCTTGCGAAGGAGGACTTCACCCCTCCACTTT.

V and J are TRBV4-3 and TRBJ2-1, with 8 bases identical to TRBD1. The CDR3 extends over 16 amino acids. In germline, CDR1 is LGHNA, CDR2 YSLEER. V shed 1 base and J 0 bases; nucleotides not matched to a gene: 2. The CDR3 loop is CASSQGDRRSYNEQFF. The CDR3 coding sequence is TGCGCCAGCAGCCAAGGGGACAGGCGCTCCTACAATGAGCAGTTCTTC.

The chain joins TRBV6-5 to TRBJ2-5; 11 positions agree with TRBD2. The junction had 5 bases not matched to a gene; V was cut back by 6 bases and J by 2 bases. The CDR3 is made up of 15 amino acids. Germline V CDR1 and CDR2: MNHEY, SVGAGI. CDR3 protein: CASRSLAGGQETQYF. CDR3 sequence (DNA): TGTGCCAGCAGATCTCTAGCGGGGGGACAAGAGACCCAGTACTTC.